Each of the 27 T cell receptor beta chains below was sequenced from the same sample in a study of glioma-infiltrating T cells after dendritic cell vaccination. The repertoire was sequenced with immunoSEQ multiplex PCR; TCRdb's copy has only in-frame clones and lacks some. This sample has about 110,000 clones, with 90% found just once. The time point is: after dendritic cell vaccination, including at tumor progression/relapse. Sequencing was performed on blood, taken after dendritic cell vaccination. Source of these receptors: a human donor with glioblastoma.

This chain uses TRBV9 with TRBJ2-1, with TRBD1 matching over 8 bases. V lost 2 bases and J lost 5; bases outside the gene matches: 9. Germline CDR1 SGDLS, CDR2 YYNGEE. The CDR3 has 16 residues. The CDR3 is CASSVSGTGANNEQFF. In DNA, the CDR3 is TGTGCCAGCAGCGTCTCCGGGACAGGAGCTAACAATGAGCAGTTCTTC.

The chain has TRBV13 and TRBJ2-1; D ambiguous. Trimming stripped 0 bases from V and 4 bases from J, with 7 bases between. Germline loops: CDR1 PRHDT, CDR2 FYEKMQ (reference sequence). CDR3 length: 14 amino acids. The CDR3 loop reads CASSLGTGYNEQFF. Here the CDR3 DNA reads TGTGCCAGCAGCTTAGGTACGGGTTACAATGAGCAGTTCTTC.

This chain uses TRBV2 with TRBJ2-7; 12 nucleotides match TRBD2. The germline V gene has CDR1 SNHLY and CDR2 FYNNEI. The J segment lost 4 bases and the V segment lost 5 bases, leaving 6 bases of the junction unmatched. This CDR3 has 15 residues. In DNA form, the CDR3 reads TGTGCCAGCAGTAGAGGACTAGCGGGATTATACGAGCAGTACTTC. This translates into CASSRGLAGLYEQYF.

The genes are TRBV14 and TRBJ1-5; D not resolved. The V end was cut by 5 bases, the J end by 6 bases, with 8 bases between. The CDR3 extends over 12 amino acids. CDR1 is SGHDN and CDR2 is FVKESK in the germline V gene. The CDR3 nucleotides are TGTGCCAGCAGCTTTCCGGGTCAGCCCCAGCATTTT. Its translation is CASSFPGQPQHF. Filled out from reference TRBV14 and TRBJ1-5, the complete variable domain reads EAGVTQFPSHSVIEKGQTVTLRCDPISGHDNLYWYRRVMGKEIKFLLHFVKESKQDESGMPNNRFLAERTGGTYSTLKVQPAELEDSGVYFCASSFPGQPQHFGDGTRLSIL.

This chain uses TRBV27 with TRBJ2-3; TRBD1 is a possible D gene (5 bases). V was clipped by 2 bases and J by 1 base, with 16 bases between them. This CDR3 is 17 amino acids long. Germline assignment: CDR1 MNHEY and CDR2 SMNVEV (reference sequence). The CDR3 reads CASSLGKGVVGTDTQYF. The CDR3 DNA is TGTGCCAGCAGTTTAGGAAAAGGGGTTGTCGGCACAGATACGCAGTATTTT.

This clone was seen a single time. The chain links TRBV5-1 to TRBJ1-1; a weak D match, TRBD1 (5 bases). This CDR3 spans 13 amino acids. Germline V gives CDR1 SGHRS, CDR2 YFSETQ. V lost 0 bases to trimming and J lost 5 bases, with 8 bases between them. This chain's CDR3 is CASSLAAGTEAFF. The CDR3 nucleotides are TGCGCCAGCAGCTTGGCGGCAGGGACTGAAGCTTTCTTT.

This chain joins TRBV4-1 and TRBJ2-7; weak D call: TRBD2 (6 bases). From germline, CDR1 is MGHRA and CDR2 YSYEKL. The CDR3 extends over 21 amino acids. Trimming took off 4 bases at V and 0 bases at J, with 31 bases between the two ends. The CDR3 sequence: CASSREPTRGVVAALSYEQYF. CDR3 coding DNA: TGCGCCAGCAGCCGCGAACCTACCCGGGGAGTAGTAGCGGCACTCTCCTACGAGCAGTACTTC.

The chain is built from TRBV5-1 and TRBJ2-2, with TRBD2 matching over 7 bases. Germline V CDR1 and CDR2: SGHRS, YFSETQ. CDR3 length: 16 residues. Losses at the gene ends were 4 bases for V and 7 bases for J; bases not matched to a gene: 13. As DNA, the CDR3 is TGCGCCAGCAGCAAAGGGACCGACCGGGGGGACGGGGAGCTGTTTTTT. It translates to CASSKGTDRGDGELFF.

In its sample, this clone was seen once. This chain joins TRBV6-6 and TRBJ1-1; D is unclear. Germline values: CDR1 MNHNY, CDR2 SVGAGI (reference sequence). V dropped 8 bases and J dropped 0 bases, with 4 bases sitting between them. The CDR3 extends over 11 amino acids. CDR3 nucleotides: TGTGCCAGCGAGTTGAACACTGAAGCTTTCTTT. It is translated as CASELNTEAFF.

This chain links TRBV6-6 with TRBJ2-7, with a weak D call TRBD2 (7 bases). This CDR3 has 12 residues. Germline V gives CDR1 MNHNY, CDR2 SVGAGI (reference sequence). Trimming took 6 bases from V and 3 from J, leaving 9 bases between them. CDR3 sequence: CASRGGGYEQYF. The DNA for the CDR3 is TGTGCCAGCAGAGGGGGGGGCTACGAGCAGTACTTC.

V usage is TRBV14 and J usage is TRBJ1-4; weak D call: TRBD1 (6 bases). The CDR3 length is 13 residues. The germline V and J ends were trimmed by 1 base and 8 bases, with 8 bases remaining between them. CDR1 and CDR2 from the germline V gene are SGHDN and FVKESK. The CDR3 DNA sequence: TGTGCCAGCAGCCAAGGACAGGCAGAAAAACTGTTTTTT. Its translation is CASSQGQAEKLFF.

In this sample, this clone turned up a few times. CDR3 amino acids: CASSLTGGLDTQYF. The CDR3 DNA sequence: TGTGCCAGCAGCTTGACGGGGGGGCTAGATACGCAGTATTTT. The V gene is TRBV11-2, the J gene TRBJ2-3, with TRBD2 matching over 8 bases. Unmatched junction bases numbered 4, after V lost 3 bases and J lost 5 bases. Germline assignment: CDR1 SGHAT and CDR2 FQNNGV. This CDR3 is built from 14 residues.

The gene calls are TRBV30 and TRBJ1-1, with D possibly matching TRBD1 (6 bases). This CDR3 has 14 amino acids. V lost 2 bases to trimming and J lost 8 bases, with 18 bases between them. CDR1 GTSNPN and CDR2 SVGIG come from the germline V gene (reference sequence). As DNA, the CDR3 is TGTGCCTGGAGTTCCTCGGACAGTGGGTTCGAAGCTTTCTTT. This sequence encodes CAWSSSDSGFEAFF.

The chain couples TRBV30 to TRBJ1-3, with a tentative D call TRBD1 (6 bases). Trimming took 2 bases from V and 4 from J, leaving 12 bases between them. The germline CDR1 and CDR2 sequences are GTSNPN and SVGIG (reference sequence). The CDR3 has 14 residues. The CDR3 protein is CAWSPGDFGNTIYF. DNA of the CDR3: TGTGCCTGGAGTCCAGGGGATTTCGGAAACACCATATATTTT.

This rearrangement joins TRBV5-4 to TRBJ1-1; D is unclear. The germline gives CDR1 SGHNT, CDR2 YYREEE (reference sequence). The CDR3 contains 15 residues. V lost 4 bases and J 2 bases, leaving 15 bases between the germline ends. The CDR3 protein is CASSRAEGGNTEAFF. CDR3 coding DNA: TGTGCCAGCAGCCGGGCGGAGGGAGGCAACACTGAAGCTTTCTTT.

This chain uses TRBV7-6 with TRBJ1-6; unclear D gene. Germline values: CDR1 SGHVS, CDR2 FNYEAQ. Trimming pared 1 base from V and 10 bases from J, leaving 11 bases between. The CDR3 consists of 14 residues. The CDR3 reads CASSLGARESPLHF. In nucleotides, the CDR3 is TGTGCCAGCAGCTTAGGGGCACGTGAATCACCCCTCCACTTT.

V and J are TRBV2 and TRBJ2-5; 9 positions agree with TRBD2. After removal of 0 bases from V and 1 base from J, the junction contained 6 bases not matched to a gene. CDR1 and CDR2 (germline): SNHLY, FYNNEI. The CDR3 has 17 amino acids. The CDR3 region is CASSEAFLAGLQETQYF. As DNA, the CDR3 is TGTGCCAGCAGTGAAGCGTTTCTAGCGGGACTCCAAGAGACCCAGTACTTC.

The J gene is TRBJ1-1, the V gene TRBV6-1, with D uncertain. This CDR3 spans 15 amino acids. The V and J ends lost 6 bases and 5 bases respectively, with 19 bases between them. Germline values: CDR1 MNHNS, CDR2 SASEGT. CDR3 in amino acids: CASSFHSRGETEAFF. CDR3 DNA: TGTGCCAGCAGCTTCCACTCCAGAGGCGAGACTGAAGCTTTCTTT.

This clone showed up just once. The chain links TRBV5-1 to TRBJ2-7, with 9 bases matching TRBD2. After removal of 0 bases from V and 2 bases from J, the junction contained 9 bases not matched to a gene. Per the germline V gene, CDR1 is SGHRS and CDR2 is YFSETQ. The CDR3 totals 17 residues. The CDR3 is CASSLALAGVRTYEQYF. The DNA for the CDR3 is TGCGCCAGCAGCTTGGCCTTAGCGGGAGTGCGAACCTACGAGCAGTACTTC.

This clone was seen a single time. The rearrangement joins TRBV5-1 to TRBJ2-1; D possibly corresponds to TRBD1 (6 bases). Trimming took 6 bases from V and 1 from J, leaving 11 bases between them. The CDR3 is made up of 14 amino acids. Germline V gene data show CDR1 as SGHRS and CDR2 as YFSETQ. The CDR3 protein is CASNRDTSYNEQFF. The CDR3 coding sequence is TGCGCCAGCAACCGGGACACATCCTACAATGAGCAGTTCTTC.

The V and J genes are TRBV4-2 and TRBJ2-3; 14 nucleotides line up with TRBD2. The CDR3 is 17 residues long. CDR1 and CDR2 (germline): LGHNA, YNFKEQ. V lost 4 bases, J lost 5 bases, and 8 bases stayed unmatched. CDR3 nucleotide sequence: TGTGCCAGCAGCCTAAGAGGGACTAGCGGGGGCCTAGATACGCAGTATTTT. Amino acids: CASSLRGTSGGLDTQYF.

V and J are TRBV5-1 and TRBJ1-3, with a weak D call TRBD1 (5 bases). The germline V gene has CDR1 SGHRS and CDR2 YFSETQ. V was pared by 4 bases and J by 1 base, with 15 bases between. The CDR3 length is 16 residues. The CDR3 here is CASSLGQGISGNTIYF. CDR3 in DNA: TGCGCCAGCAGCCTCGGGCAGGGAATATCTGGAAACACCATATATTTT.

The genes are TRBV6-5 and TRBJ2-7; no firm D call. CDR1 is MNHEY and CDR2 is SVGAGI in the germline V gene. The CDR3 extends over 14 amino acids. The V end lost 4 bases, the J end lost 3 bases, and 13 bases lay between the germline ends. DNA for the CDR3: TGTGCCAGCAGTTCCCTACCGGTGAACTACGAGCAGTACTTC. It codes for CASSSLPVNYEQYF.

J is TRBJ2-1 and V is TRBV29-1, with D possibly TRBD2 on 6 matching bases. Germline loops: CDR1 SQVTM, CDR2 ANQGSEA. Trimming took off 0 bases at V and 6 bases at J, with 15 bases between the two ends. The CDR3 is made up of 15 amino acids. The CDR3 loop is CSVEEVVAGSNEQFF. The DNA for the CDR3 is TGCAGCGTTGAAGAGGTGGTGGCGGGGAGCAATGAGCAGTTCTTC.

J is TRBJ2-7 and V is TRBV5-1; tentatively, D is TRBD2 (5 bases). The germline CDR1 and CDR2 sequences are SGHRS and YFSETQ. The germline V and J ends were trimmed by 1 base and 1 base, with 12 bases remaining between them. The CDR3 loop spans 15 amino acids. The CDR3 DNA reads TGCGCCAGCAGCTTGACCGGGGAGAGGTCCTACGAGCAGTACTTC. The encoded protein is CASSLTGERSYEQYF.

This clone is a singleton in its sample. The chain carries TRBV18 and TRBJ2-7, with TRBD1 matching 8 bases. V lost 3 bases to trimming and J lost 2 bases; unmatched junction nucleotides: 3. This CDR3 has 14 residues. Germline V gene lookup returns CDR1 KGHSH and CDR2 LQKENI. The CDR3 reads CASSPGQVTYEQYF. CDR3 sequence (DNA): TGTGCCAGCTCACCGGGACAGGTGACCTACGAGCAGTACTTC. The entire variable domain, with the rest obtained from reference TRBV18 and TRBJ2-7, is as follows: NAGVMQNPRHLVRRRGQEARLRCSPMKGHSHVYWYRQLPEEGLKFMVYLQKENIIDESGMPKERFSAEFPKEGPSILRIQQVVRGDSAAYFCASSPGQVTYEQYFGPGTRLTVT.

The V and J genes are TRBV28 and TRBJ2-5; no reliable D call. Germline V gives CDR1 MDHEN, CDR2 SYDVKM. The CDR3 length is 14 residues. The V end was cut by 6 bases, the J end by 5 bases, with 16 bases between. The DNA of the CDR3 is TGTGCCAGCAGCCCCGAGGTGCTGAGGGAGACCCAGTACTTC. Protein product: CASSPEVLRETQYF.